Included here is one T cell receptor (beta chain) sequence, with context. What it binds is unknown. An end of the junction does not agree with germline; a read error may underlie this. Healthy individuals of Caucasian origin from Russia, aged roughly 6 to 100, served as donors. Donors gave around 10 milliliters of peripheral blood apiece. These data come from a study of blood T cells in healthy people across ages. Regarding the study as a whole: Diversity of TCR beta per million T cells declined in a roughly linear way with age. Unsorted PBMCs blocked a conclusive comparison of naive and antigen-experienced cells.

The germline V gene has CDR1 SGHRS and CDR2 YFSETQ. This CDR3 contains 16 residues. Using a J-beta primer mix together with a sample-barcoded 5' primer, a second PCR was run for roughly 7 to 12 cycles. TCRdb reprocessed the 5' RACE reads with MiXCR, giving one entry per CDR3 protein. The data show 1 million or so distinct CDR3 sequences, with more than 35% seen just once and about 20% held by the top ten. Material for sequencing was blood. J is TRBJ2-6 and V is TRBV5-1; 7 nucleotides line up with TRBD2. The receptor was isolated from a woman aged 60-70 years in good health. CDR3 sequence: CASSHGGGTGANILTF. DNA of the CDR3: TGCGCCAGCAGCCACGGCGGGGGTACCGGGGCCAACATCCTGACTTTC.